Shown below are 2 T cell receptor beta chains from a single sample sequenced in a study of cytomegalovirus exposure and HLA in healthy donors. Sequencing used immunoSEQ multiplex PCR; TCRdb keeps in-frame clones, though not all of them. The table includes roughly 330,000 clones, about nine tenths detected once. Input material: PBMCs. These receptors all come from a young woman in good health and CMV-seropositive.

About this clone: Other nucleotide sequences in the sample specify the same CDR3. The CDR3 loop reads CASSRTGGGQPQHF. CDR3 DNA sequence: TGTGCCAGCAGCCGGACAGGGGGCGGTCAGCCCCAGCATTTT. The chain couples TRBV7-2 to TRBJ1-5; 11 bases fit TRBD1. The V gene end was trimmed by 5 bases and the J gene end by 6 bases; junction bases not matched to a gene: 3. CDR1 and CDR2 from the germline V gene are SGHTA and FQGNSA. CDR3 length: 14 residues.

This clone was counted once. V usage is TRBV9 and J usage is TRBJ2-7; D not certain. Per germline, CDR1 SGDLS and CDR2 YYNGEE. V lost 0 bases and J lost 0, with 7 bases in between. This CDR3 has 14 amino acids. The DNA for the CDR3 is TGTGCCAGCAGCGTAGGAGTAAGCTCCTACGAGCAGTACTTC. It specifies CASSVGVSSYEQYF.